The source of this T cell receptor (beta chain) is a study of blood T cell repertoires in COVID-19. Generated by immunoSEQ multiplex PCR, the TCRdb table keeps only in-frame clones and is missing some. Of around 56,000 clones listed, approximately 89% are singletons. The CDR3 sequence is 14 residues long. V was trimmed by 5 bases and J by 0 bases, leaving 9 bases between them. Germline CDR1 and CDR2: SGHRS and YFSETQ. J is TRBJ2-4 and V is TRBV5-1; D is unresolved. This receptor was taken from a man aged 60-69 years with active or convalescent COVID-19. The sequenced sample consisted of peripheral blood. In DNA form, the CDR3 reads TGCGCCAGCAGGACTGACTTAGCCAAAAACATTCAGTACTTC. Amino acids: CASRTDLAKNIQYF.